The text below deals with one TCR beta chain. Looked up from germline, CDR1 is SGHTA and CDR2 is FQGNSA. The CDR3 has 15 amino acids. V lost 5 bases and J lost 7; bases outside the gene matches: 7. The method was immunoSEQ multiplex PCR; TCRdb's version includes in-frame clones alone and lacks a portion of them. The profile covers 200,000 to 300,000 clones, with about 91% appearing a single time and under 3% taken by the ten largest. The data derive from a study of blood T cell repertoires in COVID-19. Sequences were obtained from peripheral blood. The TCR comes from a person in their late teens or twenties with COVID-19, enrolled during active disease. The genes are TRBV7-2 and TRBJ2-2; 10 nucleotides match TRBD1. CDR3 bases: TGTGCCAGCAGCCTCAGGACAGGGGGGCACGGGGAGCTGTTTTTT. Encoded protein: CASSLRTGGHGELFF.